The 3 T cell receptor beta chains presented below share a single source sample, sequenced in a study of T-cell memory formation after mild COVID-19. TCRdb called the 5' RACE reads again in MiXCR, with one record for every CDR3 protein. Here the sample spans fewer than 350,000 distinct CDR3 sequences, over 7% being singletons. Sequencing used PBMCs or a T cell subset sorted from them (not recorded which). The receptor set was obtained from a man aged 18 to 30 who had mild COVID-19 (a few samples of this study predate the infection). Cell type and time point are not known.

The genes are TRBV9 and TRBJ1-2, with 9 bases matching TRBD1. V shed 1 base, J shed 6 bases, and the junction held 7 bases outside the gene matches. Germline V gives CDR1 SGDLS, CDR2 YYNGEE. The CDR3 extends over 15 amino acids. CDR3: CASSVPAGQGHGYTF. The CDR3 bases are TGTGCCAGCAGCGTACCCGCGGGACAGGGCCATGGCTACACCTTC.

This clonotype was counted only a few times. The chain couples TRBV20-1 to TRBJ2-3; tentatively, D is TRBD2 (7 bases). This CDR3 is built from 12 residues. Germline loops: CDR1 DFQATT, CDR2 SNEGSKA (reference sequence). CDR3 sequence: CTGGGLTDTQYF. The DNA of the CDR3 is TGCACTGGGGGGGGGCTTACAGATACGCAGTATTTT.

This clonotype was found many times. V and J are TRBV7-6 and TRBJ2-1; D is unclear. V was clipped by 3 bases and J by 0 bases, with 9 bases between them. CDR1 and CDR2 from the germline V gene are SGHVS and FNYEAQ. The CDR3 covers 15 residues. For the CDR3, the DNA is TGTGCCAGCAGCTTTTATGAGAGCTCCTACAATGAGCAGTTCTTC. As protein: CASSFYESSYNEQFF.